These 27 T cell receptor beta chains originate from one sample sequenced in a study of tissue T cells after allogeneic stem cell transplantation. Data came from immunoSEQ multiplex PCR; TCRdb stores just in-frame clones and leaves some out. The table records roughly 7,200 clones, 50% of them present only once. Sample time point: mouse harvest day 7 after allogeneic transplant. The graft held 10^6 splenic CD5+ T cells and 10^7 T-cell-depleted bone marrow cells. Specimen: gut tissue. The receptors derive from a female BALB/c mouse given C57BL/6 T cells with graft-versus-host disease after an allogeneic hematopoietic cell transplant.

This clone was counted between two and nine times. The genes and germline here are from mouse. With the read ending 1 residue before the CDR3 end, the germline J gene is used to fill in that end. This chain joins TRBV26 and TRBJ2-7; TRBD1 aligns across 7 bases. The trim removed 1 base at V and 0 bases at J, leaving 0 bases unmatched. The CDR3 runs 14 residues. Germline assignment: CDR1 KGHPV and CDR2 FQNQEV (reference sequence). The part of the CDR3 DNA that was read is TGTGCCAGCAGTCTGTACAGGGGCTCCTATGAACAGTAC. Its translation: CASSLYRGSYEQY. The whole CDR3 sequence is CASSLYRGSYEQYF.

This clone was detected a few times. Gene names follow the mouse nomenclature. The observed sequence ends 1 residue before the CDR3 terminus, with the missing tail filled in from the germline J gene. V is TRBV14 and J is TRBJ2-7; 7 bases align to TRBD1. Germline-derived CDR1 and CDR2 are SGHDT and FRDEAV. V shed 5 bases, J shed 3 bases, and the junction held 2 bases outside the gene matches. This CDR3 is 12 amino acids long. The CDR3 sequence: CASRGTDYEQYF. The part of the CDR3 DNA that was read is TGTGCCAGCAGAGGGACAGACTATGAACAGTAC. Variable domain in full (rest from reference TRBV14 and TRBJ2-7): EAGVTQSPRYAVLQEGQAVSFWCDPISGHDTLYWYQQPRDQGPQLLVYFRDEAVIDNSQLPSDRFSAVRPKGTNSTLKIQSAKQGDTATYLCASRGTDYEQYFGPGTRLTVL.

Concerning this clone itself: Germline and genes here are mouse. The CDR3 extends 1 residue past the end of the read, so its final part is completed from the germline J gene. The chain uses TRBV26 and TRBJ2-5; D may be TRBD1 (5 bases). V was shortened by 4 bases and J by 0 bases, with 5 bases between the two germline ends. CDR1 is KGHPV and CDR2 is FQNQEV in the germline V gene (reference sequence). CDR3 length: 13 amino acids. The CDR3 here is CASSQGNQDTQYF. The part of the CDR3 DNA that was read is TGTGCCAGCAGTCAGGGGAACCAAGACACCCAGTAC.

About this clone: Gene names and germline match the mouse. The CDR3 goes on 1 residue after the read ends, and that part is filled in from the germline J gene. The chain employs TRBV26 and TRBJ2-4, with D hard to call. V lost 2 bases and J lost 8, with 5 bases in between. The germline V gene encodes CDR1 KGHPV and CDR2 FQNQEV (reference sequence). The CDR3 contains 11 residues. The covered CDR3 bases are TGTGCCAGCAGTCTGCCGGGCACCTTGTAC. Protein product: CASSLPGTLY. In full, the CDR3 reads CASSLPGTLYF.

Worth noting for this clone: Here the gene names and germline are mouse. The observed sequence ends 1 residue before the CDR3 terminus, with the missing tail filled in from the germline J gene. The chain uses TRBV26 and TRBJ1-4, with TRBD1 as a possible D gene (6 bases). V gave up 3 bases and J gave up 7 bases, with 9 bases separating them. The CDR3 covers 13 residues. The germline V gene encodes CDR1 KGHPV and CDR2 FQNQEV (reference sequence). CDR3 sequence: CASSLDRSERLFF. The part of the CDR3 DNA that was read is TGTGCCAGCAGTCTCGACAGGTCCGAAAGATTATTT.

As regards this clone: The gene names here belong to mouse. The read ends 1 residue early relative to the CDR3; the germline J gene fills the gap. V is TRBV26 and J is TRBJ2-2; D gene ambiguous. The CDR3 extends over 14 amino acids. The V end was cut by 3 bases, the J end by 1 base, with 6 bases between. In germline, CDR1 is KGHPV, CDR2 FQNQEV (reference sequence). The sequenced part of the CDR3 DNA is TGTGCCAGCAGTCTCAACCTAAACACCGGGCAGCTCTAC. This encodes CASSLNLNTGQLY. The complete CDR3 protein is CASSLNLNTGQLYF.

On this clone itself: Genes and germline are mouse. Read data end 1 residue before the CDR3 end; the end is taken from the germline J gene. This chain connects TRBV13-2 to TRBJ2-4; 8 bases agree with TRBD2. CDR3 size: 15 residues. The germline V gene has CDR1 NNHNN and CDR2 SYGAGS (reference sequence). V shed 3 bases and J 0 bases; nucleotides not matched to a gene: 3. The CDR3 spells CASGGLGGSQNTLYF. The part of the CDR3 DNA that was read is TGTGCCAGCGGTGGTCTGGGGGGTAGTCAAAACACCTTGTAC.

Regarding this clone: Gene names are the mouse ones. This chain's CDR3 is CASSSQGERLFF. CDR3 DNA (partial): TGTGCCAGCAGCTCACAGGGGGAAAGATTATTT. This chain uses TRBV14 with TRBJ1-4; 7 bases align to TRBD1. The read terminates 1 residue before the CDR3 end, so the remaining end is supplied by the germline J gene. The V segment lost 5 bases and the J segment 8 bases; nucleotides outside the gene matches: 3. The CDR3 runs 12 residues. Looked up from germline, CDR1 is SGHDT and CDR2 is FRDEAV.

This clone was detected only a few times. Mouse names are used for the genes. The CDR3 extends 1 residue past the end of the read, so its final part is completed from the germline J gene. The chain is built from TRBV26 and TRBJ2-7; the match to TRBD2 covers 10 bases. Trimming cost V 4 bases and J 2 bases; bases outside gene matches: 5. Germline CDR1 reads KGHPV; CDR2 reads FQNQEV (reference sequence). The CDR3 covers 15 residues. CDR3: CASSPQTGGTYEQYF. Incomplete CDR3 DNA: TGTGCCAGCAGTCCCCAGACTGGGGGGACCTATGAACAGTAC. The entire variable domain, with the rest obtained from reference TRBV26 and TRBJ2-7, is as follows: NSKVIQTPRYLVKGQGQKAKMRCIPEKGHPVVFWYQQNKNNEFKFLINFQNQEVLQQIDMTEKRFSAECPSNSPCSLEIQSSEAGDSALYLCASSPQTGGTYEQYFGPGTRLTVL.

To note about this clone: All gene names here are mouse names. The missing CDR3 end, 1 residue past where the read stops, is filled in from the germline J gene. The V gene is TRBV3, the J gene TRBJ1-4, with no clear D. V lost 4 bases to trimming and J lost 0 bases, with 12 bases between them. Germline CDR1 SNHLY, CDR2 FYNGKV (reference sequence). The CDR3 runs 16 residues. The chain's CDR3 is CASSSRQTFSNERLFF. The CDR3 DNA, read in part, is TGTGCCAGCAGCTCGCGACAAACCTTTTCCAACGAAAGATTATTT.

In regard to this clone: These gene names are mouse names. The CDR3 goes on 1 residue after the read ends, and that part is filled in from the germline J gene. The V gene is TRBV24, the J gene TRBJ2-7; 9 bases agree with TRBD2. CDR3 length: 13 amino acids. The V and J ends lost 3 bases and 5 bases, in that order; junction bases with no gene match: 2. CDR1 KGHTA and CDR2 FRNEEI come from the germline V gene. CDR3 in amino acids: CASSLLGGDEQYF. Partial CDR3 DNA: TGTGCCAGCAGTCTTCTGGGGGGGGATGAACAGTAC.

This clone appeared a few times. Gene names follow the mouse nomenclature. The CDR3 end falls 1 residue outside the read, so it is completed with the germline J gene. The V gene is TRBV14, the J gene TRBJ2-5, with TRBD2 identical over 11 bases. The CDR3 extends over 15 amino acids. CDR1 and CDR2 from the germline V gene are SGHDT and FRDEAV. Trimming cost V 5 bases and J 6 bases; bases outside gene matches: 8. The CDR3 is CASSLTGGAWDTQYF. The part of the CDR3 DNA that was read is TGTGCCAGCAGCCTTACTGGGGGGGCTTGGGACACCCAGTAC.

In regard to this clone: The genes and germline here are from mouse. Read data end 1 residue before the CDR3 end; the end is taken from the germline J gene. The chain couples TRBV26 to TRBJ1-4; D ambiguous. The CDR3 is 12 residues long. V was shortened by 4 bases and J by 2 bases, with 2 bases between the two germline ends. Germline assignment: CDR1 KGHPV and CDR2 FQNQEV (reference sequence). This chain's CDR3 is CASSQSNERLFF. The DNA read from the CDR3 is TGTGCCAGCAGTCAGTCCAACGAAAGATTATTT.

This clone was seen a single time. Gene names are the mouse ones. The sequence runs out 1 residue before the end of the CDR3; the remainder is reconstructed from the germline J gene. The chain recombines TRBV26 with TRBJ1-1; 8 nucleotides line up with TRBD1. The CDR3 spans 15 residues. Trimming cost V 4 bases and J 0 bases; bases outside gene matches: 4. CDR1 and CDR2 from the germline V gene are KGHPV and FQNQEV (reference sequence). CDR3 DNA, as far as it was read: TGTGCCAGCAGTCCCACAGGGGGTTCAAACACAGAAGTCTTC. Its protein product is CASSPTGGSNTEVF. The full CDR3 sequence reads CASSPTGGSNTEVFF.

This clone was counted a few times. The gene names here belong to mouse. From the germline J gene comes the end of the CDR3, since the read stops 1 residue before it. V is TRBV3 and J is TRBJ2-7; tentative D call: TRBD2 (7 bases). The germline gives CDR1 SNHLY, CDR2 FYNGKV (reference sequence). The CDR3 is 14 residues long. The V and J ends lost 1 base and 4 bases respectively, with 11 bases between them. CDR3 sequence reads: CASSLEGGGYEQYF. CDR3 bases read: TGTGCCAGCAGCTTAGAAGGGGGGGGGTATGAACAGTAC.

With regard to this clone: Gene and germline names: mouse. The read ends 1 residue early relative to the CDR3; the germline J gene fills the gap. This chain joins TRBV26 and TRBJ2-2; D call uncertain. The CDR3 is 12 amino acids. The germline gives CDR1 KGHPV, CDR2 FQNQEV (reference sequence). The ends were cut back, 2 bases at V and 6 bases at J, with 4 bases in the middle. The covered CDR3 bases are TGTGCCAGCAGTCTGGGGCCCGGGCAGCTCTAC. It yields the protein CASSLGPGQLY. The entire CDR3 is CASSLGPGQLYF.

This clone appeared a few times. Mouse names are used for the genes. With the read ending 1 residue before the CDR3 end, the germline J gene is used to fill in that end. The V call is TRBV31, the J call TRBJ1-5; no clear D. V lost 4 bases, J lost 1 base, and 5 bases lay in between. The CDR3 totals 12 residues. Germline V lookup: CDR1 GKSSPN, CDR2 SITVG. The CDR3 loop is CAWTENNQAPLF. CDR3 bases read: TGTGCCTGGACAGAAAACAACCAGGCTCCGCTT.

A word on this clone: The genes and germline here are from mouse. The read ends 1 residue shy of where the CDR3 ends; the end is completed using the germline J gene. The V call is TRBV16, the J call TRBJ1-1; 8 nucleotides line up with TRBD1. The junction had 3 bases not matched to a gene; V was cut back by 6 bases and J by 3 bases. The CDR3 is made up of 13 amino acids. CDR1 is SGHSA and CDR2 is FRNQAP in the germline V gene. The CDR3 region is CASSQTGDTEVFF. The part of the CDR3 DNA that was read is TGTGCAAGCAGTCAGACAGGGGACACAGAAGTCTTC.

With respect to this clone: Genes and germline come from the mouse. The read halts 1 residue ahead of the CDR3 end, with the missing end drawn from the germline J gene. The rearrangement uses TRBV13-1 and TRBJ2-1; D is possibly TRBD1 (6 bases). The CDR3 extends over 14 amino acids. Germline V gene lookup returns CDR1 NSHNY and CDR2 SYGAGN. Trimming removed 2 bases at V and 3 bases at J, with 9 bases between. Incomplete CDR3 DNA: TGTGCCAGCAGTGAAGGGGGTCTCTATGCTGAGCAGTTC. It specifies CASSEGGLYAEQF. The full CDR3 protein reads CASSEGGLYAEQFF.

For this clone: Gene names and germline refer to mouse. With the read ending 1 residue before the CDR3 end, the germline J gene is used to fill in that end. The chain recombines TRBV13-1 with TRBJ1-1; possibly TRBD1 for D (5 bases). V lost 3 bases and J lost 1, with 10 bases in between. Germline V lookup: CDR1 NSHNY, CDR2 SYGAGN. The CDR3 extends over 14 amino acids. This chain's CDR3 is CASSAGRVNTEVFF. The CDR3 bases that were read are TGTGCCAGCAGTGCAGGGAGGGTAAACACAGAAGTCTTC.

This clone was observed a handful of times. Mouse gene names and germline throughout. From the germline J gene comes the end of the CDR3, since the read stops 1 residue before it. The J gene is TRBJ2-1, the V gene TRBV5; TRBD1 is a possible D gene (6 bases). Germline loops: CDR1 LGHNA, CDR2 YNLKQL (reference sequence). The germline V and J ends were trimmed by 5 bases and 1 base, with 12 bases remaining between them. This CDR3 region has 15 residues. CDR3 protein: CASSSPGQNYAEQFF. The sequenced CDR3 bases are TGTGCCAGCAGCTCTCCGGGACAAAACTATGCTGAGCAGTTC.

This clone is judged medium-sized (0.01 to 0.1%). Gene names follow the mouse nomenclature. The read falls 1 residue short of the CDR3 end, and the missing part is taken from the germline J gene. The chain couples TRBV26 to TRBJ2-7; D uncertain. The CDR3 runs to 12 residues. With 2 bases removed from V and 3 bases from J, the gap between germline ends came to 5 bases. CDR1 is KGHPV, CDR2 FQNQEV, per germline (reference sequence). This CDR3 reads CASSLNNYEQYF. The part of the CDR3 DNA that was read is TGTGCCAGCAGTCTGAACAACTATGAACAGTAC. Looking up the rest from reference TRBV26 and TRBJ2-7 gives the full variable domain: NSKVIQTPRYLVKGQGQKAKMRCIPEKGHPVVFWYQQNKNNEFKFLINFQNQEVLQQIDMTEKRFSAECPSNSPCSLEIQSSEAGDSALYLCASSLNNYEQYFGPGTRLTVL.

A remark on this clone: Gene and germline names: mouse. The read ends 1 residue shy of where the CDR3 ends; the end is completed using the germline J gene. The rearrangement joins TRBV3 to TRBJ2-1, with 8 bases identical to TRBD1. Trimming cost V 1 base and J 3 bases; bases outside gene matches: 2. The CDR3 consists of 15 residues. CDR1 SNHLY and CDR2 FYNGKV come from the germline V gene (reference sequence). The CDR3 spells CASSLDGTGYAEQFF. The covered CDR3 bases are TGTGCCAGCAGCTTAGATGGGACAGGCTATGCTGAGCAGTTC.

Turning to this clone: The germline and genes are mouse ones. Read coverage stops 1 residue before the CDR3 terminus; the germline J gene supplies the remainder. The chain uses TRBV4 and TRBJ2-5, with 10 nucleotides matching TRBD2. The length of the CDR3 is 14 residues. The germline V gene has CDR1 LGHDT and CDR2 YNNKQL (reference sequence). After removal of 5 bases from V and 6 bases from J, the junction contained 5 bases not matched to a gene. The sequenced part of the CDR3 DNA is TGTGCCAGCAGCCAGACTGGGGGGAGTGACACCCAGTAC. Its translation is CASSQTGGSDTQY. The whole CDR3 region reads CASSQTGGSDTQYF. The full variable domain, its missing parts supplied by reference TRBV4 and TRBJ2-5, is ETAVFQTPNYHVTQVGNEVSFNCKQTLGHDTMYWYKQDSKKLLKIMFSYNNKQLIVNETVPRRFSPQSSDKAHLNLRIKSVEPEDSAVYLCASSQTGGSDTQYFGPGTRLLVL.

In regard to this clone: Mouse gene names apply. The sequenced part of the CDR3 DNA is TGCTCCAGCAGTCAATTGGGTTCAGAAACGCTGTAT. It encodes CSSSQLGSETLY. The CDR3 in its entirety is CSSSQLGSETLYF. This chain uses TRBV23 with TRBJ2-3; no DNA check was done on the table's D call, TRBD2. The read ends 1 residue shy of where the CDR3 ends; the end is completed using the germline J gene. The V gene's germline CDR1 is KGHTA and CDR2 FQNQQP. The CDR3 totals 13 residues.

Of note for this clone: The listed genes are named as in mouse. The CDR3 extends 1 residue past the end of the read, so its final part is completed from the germline J gene. The V and J genes are TRBV13-1 and TRBJ2-3, with 10 bases fitting TRBD1. With V trimmed by 7 bases and J by 0 bases, 2 bases remained unmatched. In germline, CDR1 is NSHNY, CDR2 SYGAGN. The CDR3 extends over 14 amino acids. The CDR3 sequence is CASGTGESAETLYF. The covered CDR3 bases are TGTGCCAGCGGGACAGGGGAAAGTGCAGAAACGCTGTAT.

This clone was seen more than once but under ten times. The gene symbols are mouse symbols. Sequencing ends 1 residue short of the CDR3 end; the germline J gene provides the rest. V is TRBV31 and J is TRBJ1-5, with D possibly matching TRBD1 (6 bases). The CDR3 contains 14 residues. CDR1 GKSSPN and CDR2 SITVG come from the germline V gene. V shed 1 base and J shed 3 bases, with 10 bases lying between them. CDR3 region: CAWSPGQFNQAPLF. Partial CDR3 DNA: TGTGCCTGGAGTCCGGGACAATTCAACCAGGCTCCGCTT.